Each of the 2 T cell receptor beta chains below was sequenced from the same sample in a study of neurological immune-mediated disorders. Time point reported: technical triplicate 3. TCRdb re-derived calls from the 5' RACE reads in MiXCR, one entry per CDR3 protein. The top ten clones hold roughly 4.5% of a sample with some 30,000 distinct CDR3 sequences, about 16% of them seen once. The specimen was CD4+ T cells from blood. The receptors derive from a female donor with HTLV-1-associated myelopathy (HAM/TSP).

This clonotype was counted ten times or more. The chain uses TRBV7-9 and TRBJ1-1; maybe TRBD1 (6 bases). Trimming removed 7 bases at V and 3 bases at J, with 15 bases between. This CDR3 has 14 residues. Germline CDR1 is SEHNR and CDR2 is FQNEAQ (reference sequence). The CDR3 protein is CASMRDTTDTEAFF. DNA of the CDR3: TGTGCCAGCATGCGGGACACGACAGACACTGAAGCTTTCTTT.

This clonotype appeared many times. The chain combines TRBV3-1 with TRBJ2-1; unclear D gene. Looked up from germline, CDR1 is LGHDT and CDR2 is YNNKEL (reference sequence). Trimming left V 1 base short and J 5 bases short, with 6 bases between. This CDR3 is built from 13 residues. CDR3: CASSQVHNNEQFF. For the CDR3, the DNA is TGTGCCAGCAGCCAAGTACACAACAATGAGCAGTTCTTC.